This T cell receptor beta chain was obtained from a study of identical twins. Findings and caveats of the study: Analyses of zero insertions could, in part, be confounded by invariant MAIT and iNKT cells.

Losses at the gene ends were 5 bases for V and 2 bases for J; bases not matched to a gene: 8. The length of the CDR3 is 16 residues. Worth noting for this clonotype: As yet, its antigen is unknown.

TCRdb redid the calling of the 5' RACE reads with MiXCR, one entry per CDR3 protein. The sample carries around 490,000 distinct CDR3 sequences, approximately 20% recorded once. The same sample was also studied in work on yellow fever vaccine responses in identical twins.

Sequenced material: CD4+ T cells sorted from blood. J is TRBJ2-2 and V is TRBV12-3 or TRBV12-4, with 7 bases fitting TRBD1. The TCR sequence derives from a young woman in good health. Here the CDR3 reads CASSPRTGFNTGELFF. For the CDR3, the DNA is TGTGCCAGCAGTCCGCGGACAGGTTTTAACACCGGGGAGCTGTTTTTT.